This T cell receptor (beta chain) appears in the sequencing data of a study of cytomegalovirus exposure and HLA in healthy donors. Study observations and caveats: The study recorded more than 150 TCR beta chains that were cytomegalovirus-associated. Both high specificity and high sensitivity reportedly marked the classifier's diagnosis of cytomegalovirus status.

Primers: 60 Vbeta forward and 13 Jbeta reverse. The method was immunoSEQ multiplex PCR; TCRdb's version includes in-frame clones alone and lacks a portion of them. The data show 120,000 or so clones, about four fifths seen once. The germline V gene encodes CDR1 MNHEY and CDR2 SMNVEV (reference sequence). The CDR3 covers 13 residues. V was shortened by 3 bases and J by 0 bases, with 2 bases between the two germline ends. This clone has only one observation. The antigen is not known. The J gene is TRBJ2-2, the V gene TRBV27, with no clear D. The specimen sequenced was PBMCs. This receptor was identified in a male donor in good health and CMV-seropositive. CDR3 nucleotides: TGTGCCAGCAGTTTCTCGAACACCGGGGAGCTGTTTTTT. This codes for CASSFSNTGELFF.